The 13 T cell receptor beta chains given below trace back to one sample, sequenced in a study of cytomegalovirus exposure and HLA in healthy donors. Vbeta (60) and Jbeta (13) primers were used in the PCR. Produced via immunoSEQ multiplex PCR; TCRdb's table is partial and in-frame only. Of tens of thousands of clones listed, around 66% are singletons. Sequencing was carried out using PBMCs. The receptors originated from a young man in good health and CMV-seronegative.

V is TRBV19 and J is TRBJ1-6; 11 positions match TRBD1. V shed 6 bases, J shed 9 bases, and the junction held 13 bases outside the gene matches. The germline CDR1 and CDR2 sequences are LNHDA and SQIVND (reference sequence). This CDR3 region has 17 residues. In nucleotides, the CDR3 is TGTGCCAGTAGCATATCGGGGACAGGGGGGAGCGGTTCACCCCTCCACTTT. Protein product: CASSISGTGGSGSPLHF. Full variable domain (outside the CDR3, taken from reference TRBV19 and TRBJ1-6): DGGITQSPKYLFRKEGQNVTLSCEQNLNHDAMYWYRQDPGQGLRLIYYSQIVNDFQKGDIAEGYSVSREKKESFPLTVTSAQKNPTAFYLCASSISGTGGSGSPLHFGNGTRLTVT.

The chain combines TRBV4-2 with TRBJ2-2, with TRBD2 identical over 10 bases. The CDR3 spans 15 residues. Germline V gene sequence: CDR1 LGHNA, CDR2 YNFKEQ. Losses at the gene ends were 8 bases for V and 3 bases for J; bases not matched to a gene: 6. CDR3 amino acids: CASHKLAGDTGELFF. The CDR3 nucleotides read TGTGCCAGCCACAAGCTAGCGGGGGACACCGGGGAGCTGTTTTTT.

This clone occurred a few times. V and J are TRBV30 and TRBJ1-5, with D possibly matching TRBD1 (6 bases). Germline-derived CDR1 and CDR2 are GTSNPN and SVGIG (reference sequence). V was shortened by 3 bases and J by 2 bases, with 17 bases between the two germline ends. This CDR3 spans 16 amino acids. The chain's CDR3 is CAWSASRQAGNQPQHF. Written as DNA, the CDR3 is TGTGCCTGGAGCGCCTCAAGACAGGCGGGCAATCAGCCCCAGCATTTT.

This clone was seen a few times. This chain uses TRBV11-2 with TRBJ2-7; 7 bases are shared with TRBD1. The CDR3 loop spans 15 amino acids. V was pared by 2 bases and J by 3 bases, with 7 bases of the junction left unmatched. Per germline, CDR1 SGHAT and CDR2 FQNNGV. CDR3 protein: CASSLNRGSFYEQYF. As DNA, the CDR3 is TGTGCCAGCAGCTTAAACAGGGGATCATTCTACGAGCAGTACTTC. The full variable domain, completed using reference TRBV11-2 and TRBJ2-7, is EAGVAQSPRYKIIEKRQSVAFWCNPISGHATLYWYQQILGQGPKLLIQFQNNGVVDDSQLPKDRFSAERLKGVDSTLKIQPAKLEDSAVYLCASSLNRGSFYEQYFGPGTRLTVT.

This clone was seen just once. This chain uses TRBV27 with TRBJ2-7; D possibly corresponds to TRBD2 (7 bases). The CDR3 has 15 residues. The V and J ends lost 1 base and 4 bases respectively, with 14 bases between them. In germline, CDR1 is MNHEY, CDR2 SMNVEV (reference sequence). The CDR3 spells CASSLWSGGGYEQYF. The CDR3 nucleotides read TGTGCCAGCAGTTTATGGTCGGGGGGCGGTTACGAGCAGTACTTC.

This clone occurred a few times. This chain connects TRBV11-2 to TRBJ2-5, with TRBD2 identical over 10 bases. The J call may be faulty, since TRBJ2-7 better matches the DNA end. The CDR3 has 18 amino acids. Germline loops: CDR1 SGHAT, CDR2 FQNNGV. Here the CDR3 reads CASSLDLAGAPSSYEQYF. The CDR3 DNA reads as TGTGCCAGCAGCTTAGACCTAGCGGGGGCGCCGAGCTCCTACGAGCAGTACTTC.

By share, this clone ranks as medium-sized. V and J are TRBV6-1 and TRBJ2-1, with 7 bases lining up with TRBD2. Germline V gene data show CDR1 as MNHNS and CDR2 as SASEGT. The ends lost 0 bases at V and 6 bases at J; junction bases unmatched: 14. There are 18 residues in the CDR3. CDR3 protein: CASSEALRDYLLSNEQFF. CDR3 nucleotides: TGTGCCAGCAGTGAAGCGCTTCGGGACTACCTCCTTTCCAATGAGCAGTTCTTC.

The chain uses TRBV5-1 and TRBJ2-7; TRBD1 agrees at 8 bases. V lost 5 bases and J lost 3; bases outside the gene matches: 10. This CDR3 has 15 amino acids. Per the germline V gene, CDR1 is SGHRS and CDR2 is YFSETQ. The CDR3 here is CASSPVGTGGYEQYF. The CDR3 DNA sequence: TGCGCCAGCAGTCCAGTTGGTACAGGGGGCTACGAGCAGTACTTC.

This clone occurred once. The J gene is TRBJ2-3, the V gene TRBV7-9; 7 bases line up with TRBD1. The germline V gene has CDR1 SEHNR and CDR2 FQNEAQ (reference sequence). The CDR3 is made up of 14 amino acids. J gave up 0 bases and V 5 bases, and 2 bases lay outside the gene matches. This CDR3 reads CASSRTGSTDTQYF. Here the CDR3 DNA reads TGTGCCAGCAGCCGGACAGGTAGCACAGATACGCAGTATTTT.

The chain carries TRBV6-1 and TRBJ2-2, with 8 positions matching TRBD2. This CDR3 is 15 amino acids long. V lost 2 bases to trimming and J lost 5 bases; unmatched junction nucleotides: 4. The germline CDR1 and CDR2 sequences are MNHNS and SASEGT. The CDR3 is CASSEHSGETGELFF. The CDR3 region has the DNA TGTGCCAGCAGTGAACATAGCGGGGAAACCGGGGAGCTGTTTTTT.

V usage is TRBV27 and J usage is TRBJ2-7; D is ambiguous. V was clipped by 5 bases and J by 7 bases, with 9 bases between them. CDR1 and CDR2 (germline): MNHEY, SMNVEV (reference sequence). The CDR3 spans 11 residues. The CDR3 here is CASSAYSEQYF. In DNA form, the CDR3 reads TGTGCCAGCAGTGCCTATTCAGAGCAGTACTTC.

The chain joins TRBV11-3 to TRBJ2-7, with D tentatively TRBD1 (5 bases). The CDR3 sequence is 13 residues long. From germline, CDR1 is SGHNT and CDR2 YENEEA. V lost 3 bases and J 3 bases, leaving 9 bases between the germline ends. The chain's CDR3 is CASSLTENYEQYF. In DNA form, the CDR3 reads TGTGCCAGCAGCTTGACAGAGAACTACGAGCAGTACTTC.

The chain couples TRBV7-3 to TRBJ2-2; 8 bases align to TRBD1. The germline V gene has CDR1 SGHTA and CDR2 FQGTGA. This CDR3 has 16 amino acids. Trimming at V came to 1 base and at J to 1 base, leaving 2 bases not matched to a gene. Here the CDR3 DNA reads TGTGCCAGCAGCTTAAGAGGGACAGGGAACACCGGGGAGCTGTTTTTT. Residues: CASSLRGTGNTGELFF.